The clone carrying this TCR beta chain was observed a single time. No antigen is known for it. This record comes from a study of beta chain features in type 1 diabetes. General study findings and limits: Patients' naive, central memory and regulatory TCRB repertoires appeared more alike than those of healthy donors. Shorter TCRB CDR3s, moderately but significantly so, marked every one of the four CD4+ subsets in Type 1 diabetes patients.

CDR1 LNHDA and CDR2 SQIVND come from the germline V gene (reference sequence). Trimming cost V 5 bases and J 10 bases, with 18 bases left between them. The CDR3 is 15 amino acids. Isolated RNA was reverse transcribed in full, so expressed TCRB transcripts were sequenced. Sequencing used immunoSEQ multiplex PCR; TCRdb keeps in-frame clones, though not all of them. The table has more than 250,000 clones, 15% seen once. This sequence joins TRBV19 and TRBJ1-6; D may be TRBD1 (6 bases). The specimen was naive CD4+ T cells from blood. This TCR came from a young man with type 1 diabetes. In DNA, the CDR3 is TGTGCCAGTAGTCCCGGCTCAGGGGCACGGTCACCCCTCCACTTT. Its translation: CASSPGSGARSPLHF.